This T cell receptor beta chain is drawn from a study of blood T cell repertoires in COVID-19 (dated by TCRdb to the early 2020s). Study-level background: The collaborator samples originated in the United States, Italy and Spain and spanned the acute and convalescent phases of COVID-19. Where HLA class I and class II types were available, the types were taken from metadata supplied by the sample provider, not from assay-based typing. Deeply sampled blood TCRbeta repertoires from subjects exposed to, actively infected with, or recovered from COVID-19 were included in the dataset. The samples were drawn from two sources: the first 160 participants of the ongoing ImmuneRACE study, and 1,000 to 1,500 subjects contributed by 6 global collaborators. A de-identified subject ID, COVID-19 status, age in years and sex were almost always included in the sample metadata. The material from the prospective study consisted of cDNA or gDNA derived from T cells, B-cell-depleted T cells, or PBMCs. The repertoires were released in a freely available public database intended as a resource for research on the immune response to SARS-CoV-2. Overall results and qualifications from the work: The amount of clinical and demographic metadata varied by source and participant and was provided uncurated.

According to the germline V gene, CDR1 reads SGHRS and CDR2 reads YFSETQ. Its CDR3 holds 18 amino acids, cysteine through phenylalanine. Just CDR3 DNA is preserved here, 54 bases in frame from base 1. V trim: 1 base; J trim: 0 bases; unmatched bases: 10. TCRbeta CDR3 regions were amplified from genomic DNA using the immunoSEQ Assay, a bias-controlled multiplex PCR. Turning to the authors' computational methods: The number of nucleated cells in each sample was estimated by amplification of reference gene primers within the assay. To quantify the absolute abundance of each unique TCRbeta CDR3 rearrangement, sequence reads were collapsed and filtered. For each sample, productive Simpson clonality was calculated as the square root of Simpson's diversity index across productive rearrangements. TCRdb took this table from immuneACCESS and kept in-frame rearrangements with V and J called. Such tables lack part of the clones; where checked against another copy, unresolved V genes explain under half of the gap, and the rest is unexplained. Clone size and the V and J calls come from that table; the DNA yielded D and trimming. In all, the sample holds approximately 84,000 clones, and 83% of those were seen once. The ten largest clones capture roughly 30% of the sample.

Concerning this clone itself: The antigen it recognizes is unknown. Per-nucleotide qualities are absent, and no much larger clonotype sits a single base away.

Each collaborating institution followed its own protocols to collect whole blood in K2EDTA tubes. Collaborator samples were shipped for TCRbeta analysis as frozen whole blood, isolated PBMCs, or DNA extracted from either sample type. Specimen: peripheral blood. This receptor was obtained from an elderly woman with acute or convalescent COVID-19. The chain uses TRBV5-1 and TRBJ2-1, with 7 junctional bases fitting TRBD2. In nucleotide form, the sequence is TGCGCCAGCAGCTTGAGGCTAGCGGCCGGAAGCTCCTACAATGAGCAGTTCTTC. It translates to CASSLRLAAGSSYNEQFF.